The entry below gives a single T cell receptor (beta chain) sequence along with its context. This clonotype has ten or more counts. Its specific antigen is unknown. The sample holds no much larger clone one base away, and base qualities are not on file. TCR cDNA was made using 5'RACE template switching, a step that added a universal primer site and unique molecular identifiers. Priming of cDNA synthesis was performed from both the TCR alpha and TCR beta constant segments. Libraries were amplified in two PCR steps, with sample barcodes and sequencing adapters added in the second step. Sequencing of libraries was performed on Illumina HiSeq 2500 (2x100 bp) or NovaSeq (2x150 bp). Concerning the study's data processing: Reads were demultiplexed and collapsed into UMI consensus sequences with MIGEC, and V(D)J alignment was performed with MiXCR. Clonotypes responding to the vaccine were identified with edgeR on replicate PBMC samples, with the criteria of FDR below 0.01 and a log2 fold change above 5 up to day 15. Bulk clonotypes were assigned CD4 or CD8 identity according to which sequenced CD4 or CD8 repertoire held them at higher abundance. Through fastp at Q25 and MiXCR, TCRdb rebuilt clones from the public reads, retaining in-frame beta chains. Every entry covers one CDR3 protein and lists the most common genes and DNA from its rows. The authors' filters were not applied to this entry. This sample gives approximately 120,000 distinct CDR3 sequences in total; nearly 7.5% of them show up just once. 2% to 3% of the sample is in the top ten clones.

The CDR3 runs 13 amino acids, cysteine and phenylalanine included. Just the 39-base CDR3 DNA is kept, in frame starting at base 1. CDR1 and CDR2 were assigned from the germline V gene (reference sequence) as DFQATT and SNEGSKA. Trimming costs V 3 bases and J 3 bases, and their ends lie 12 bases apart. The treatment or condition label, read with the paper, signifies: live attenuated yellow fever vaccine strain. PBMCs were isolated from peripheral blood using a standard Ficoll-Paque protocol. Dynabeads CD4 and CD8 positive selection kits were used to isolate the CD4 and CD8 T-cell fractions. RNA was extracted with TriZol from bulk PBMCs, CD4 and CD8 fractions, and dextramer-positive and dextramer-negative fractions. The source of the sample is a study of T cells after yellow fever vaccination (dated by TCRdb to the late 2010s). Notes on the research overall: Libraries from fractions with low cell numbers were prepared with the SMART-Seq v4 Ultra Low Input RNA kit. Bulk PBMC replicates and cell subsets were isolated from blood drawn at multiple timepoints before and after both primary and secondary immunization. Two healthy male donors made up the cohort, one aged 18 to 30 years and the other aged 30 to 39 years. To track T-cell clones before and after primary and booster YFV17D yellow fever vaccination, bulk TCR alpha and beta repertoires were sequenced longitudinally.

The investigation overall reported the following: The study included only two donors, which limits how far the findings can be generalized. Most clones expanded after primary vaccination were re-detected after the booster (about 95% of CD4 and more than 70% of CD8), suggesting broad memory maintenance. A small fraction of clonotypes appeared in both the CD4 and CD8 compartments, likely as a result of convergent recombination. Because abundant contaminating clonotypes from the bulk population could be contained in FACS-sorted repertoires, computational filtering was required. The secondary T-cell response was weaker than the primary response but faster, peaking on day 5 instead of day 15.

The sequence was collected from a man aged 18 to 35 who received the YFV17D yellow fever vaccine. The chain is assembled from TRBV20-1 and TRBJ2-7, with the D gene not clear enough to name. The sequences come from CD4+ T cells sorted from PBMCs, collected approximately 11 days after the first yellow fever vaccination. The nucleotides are TGCAGTGCTAGTAAAGGGCGCGGCTACGAGCAGTACTTC. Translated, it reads CSASKGRGYEQYF.